The next 16 T cell receptor beta chains were all read from a single sample in a study of TIL therapy for anti-PD-1-resistant metastatic lung cancer. Time point defined: pre-treatment sample, taken before nivolumab and TIL therapy. The immunoSEQ assay was v3. Profiling relied on immunoSEQ multiplex PCR, and the TCRdb table lists in-frame clones only, not all of them. The sample yields nearly 15,000 clones, roughly 82% seen once. The input for sequencing was blood, taken at baseline. These receptors were obtained from a person aged 25 to 85 with non-small cell lung cancer.

Relative to its sample, this clone is medium-sized (0.01 to 0.1%). The chain couples TRBV2 to TRBJ2-1, with 8 bases aligning to TRBD2. Germline V lookup: CDR1 SNHLY, CDR2 FYNNEI. This CDR3 is 16 amino acids long. The trim removed 2 bases at V and 3 bases at J, leaving 6 bases unmatched. The CDR3 is CASSESSGGFYNEQFF. CDR3 in DNA: TGTGCCAGCAGTGAATCGTCGGGGGGGTTCTACAATGAGCAGTTCTTC.

The rearrangement joins TRBV4-2 to TRBJ1-1; possibly TRBD1 for D (5 bases). With 0 bases removed from V and 5 bases from J, the gap between germline ends came to 13 bases. Germline lookup yields CDR1 LGHNA and CDR2 YNFKEQ. The CDR3 sequence is 15 residues long. CDR3 sequence: CASSQDLKGPTEAFF. As DNA, the CDR3 is TGTGCCAGCAGCCAAGATCTTAAGGGACCAACTGAAGCTTTCTTT.

V gene TRBV2 combines with J gene TRBJ2-2, with TRBD2 matching over 9 bases. V lost 6 bases to trimming and J lost 5 bases; unmatched junction nucleotides: 4. CDR3 size: 14 residues. In germline, CDR1 is SNHLY, CDR2 FYNNEI. CDR3 in DNA: TGTGCCAGCAGACCGGGACTAGCTACCGGGGAGCTGTTTTTT. Its protein is CASRPGLATGELFF.

This clone was counted a few times. The chain employs TRBV6-4 and TRBJ1-2; tentative D call: TRBD1 (5 bases). Germline assignment: CDR1 MRHNA and CDR2 SNTAGT. Trimming shortened V by 2 bases and J by 7 bases, and 14 bases separated the two germline ends. There are 14 residues in the CDR3. CDR3 in DNA: TGTGCCAGCAGTGACGTTCCGGGGCGTAGTGGCTACACCTTC. Residues: CASSDVPGRSGYTF.

This clone appeared a single time. The V gene is TRBV7-9, the J gene TRBJ2-3; no reliable D call. The CDR3 loop spans 12 amino acids. Germline CDR1 SEHNR, CDR2 FQNEAQ (reference sequence). Trimming pared 4 bases from V and 6 bases from J, leaving 8 bases between. CDR3 region: CASSSPRDTQYF. CDR3 in DNA: TGTGCCAGCAGCTCACCGCGGGATACGCAGTATTTT.

For the CDR3, the DNA is TGTGCCACCAGCTCCAGAGGTGGAAATAACAATGAGCAGTTCTTC. Translated: CATSSRGGNNNEQFF. The genes are TRBV15 and TRBJ2-1; no firm D call. CDR1 is LNHNV, CDR2 YYDKDF, per germline (reference sequence). The ends were cut back, 5 bases at V and 5 bases at J, with 16 bases in the middle. The CDR3 has 15 residues. Drawing the rest from reference TRBV15 and TRBJ2-1, the complete variable domain is DAMVIQNPRYQVTQFGKPVTLSCSQTLNHNVMYWYQQKSSQAPKLLFHYYDKDFNNEADTPDNFQSRRPNTSFCFLDIRSPGLGDTAMYLCATSSRGGNNNEQFFGPGTRLTVL.

V usage is TRBV5-4 and J usage is TRBJ2-1, with D perhaps assigned TRBD1 or TRBD2 (5 bases each). Trimming stripped 4 bases from V and 0 bases from J, with 11 bases between. CDR1 is SGHNT, CDR2 YYREEE, per germline (reference sequence). The CDR3 consists of 15 residues. Here the CDR3 reads CASSRGANSYNEQFF. CDR3 DNA: TGTGCCAGCAGCCGAGGGGCCAACTCCTACAATGAGCAGTTCTTC.

This chain connects TRBV7-2 to TRBJ1-1; D is unclear. Germline-derived CDR1 and CDR2 are SGHTA and FQGNSA. V dropped 3 bases and J dropped 0 bases, with 5 bases sitting between them. CDR3 length: 13 amino acids. The CDR3, as DNA: TGTGCCAGCAGCTTGAGCATGAACACTGAAGCTTTCTTT. It encodes CASSLSMNTEAFF.

The CDR3 spells CASSIGGKPWDTQYF. The DNA of the CDR3 is TGTGCCAGTAGTATAGGGGGCAAGCCTTGGGATACGCAGTATTTT. The V and J genes are TRBV19 and TRBJ2-3; D is possibly TRBD1 (5 bases). Trimming shortened V by 1 base and J by 6 bases, and 14 bases separated the two germline ends. Germline assignment: CDR1 LNHDA and CDR2 SQIVND (reference sequence). CDR3 length equals 15 residues.

The table lists this clone with a few counts. The V call is TRBV2, the J call TRBJ1-5; TRBD1 is a possible D gene (5 bases). Deletions cut 4 bases from V and 6 bases from J, with 7 bases between. The CDR3 length is 12 residues. In germline, CDR1 is SNHLY, CDR2 FYNNEI. The CDR3 here is CASSGDFQPQHF. The CDR3 DNA reads TGTGCCAGCAGTGGGGACTTTCAGCCCCAGCATTTT.

In nucleotides, the CDR3 is TGTGCCAGCAGTAGGACAGTTAGATCCTACGAGCAGTACTTC. Residues: CASSRTVRSYEQYF. The chain employs TRBV2 and TRBJ2-5; tentative D call: TRBD1 (6 bases). The DNA end favors TRBJ2-7, so the J call may be wrong. The CDR3 has 14 residues. Germline V gene data show CDR1 as SNHLY and CDR2 as FYNNEI.

For the CDR3, the DNA is TGTGCCAGTAGGCATCAAAACTACGGCGAGCAGTACTTC. Translating it yields CASRHQNYGEQYF. This rearrangement joins TRBV19 to TRBJ2-7; D ambiguous. V gave up 6 bases and J gave up 6 bases, with 15 bases separating them. The CDR3 totals 13 residues. CDR1 is LNHDA and CDR2 is SQIVND in the germline V gene (reference sequence).

With regard to this clone: The junction shows a germline mismatch at one end, possibly a read error. The chain recombines TRBV19 with TRBJ1-1, with D unclear. CDR1 and CDR2 from the germline V gene are LNHDA and SQIVND (reference sequence). This CDR3 region has 14 residues. CDR3 sequence reads: CASSIVGWNAEAFF. The CDR3 DNA reads TGTGCCAGTAGTATCGTAGGGTGGAACGCTGAAGCTTTCTTT.

The rearrangement links TRBV6-1 to TRBJ2-4; TRBD2 is a possible D gene (6 bases). Deletions cut 7 bases from V and 9 bases from J, with 13 bases between. The germline V gene has CDR1 MNHNS and CDR2 SASEGT. CDR3 size: 12 residues. In DNA form, the CDR3 reads TGTGCCAGCAAGACTCCCGGGGGCATTCAGTACTTC. Translating it yields CASKTPGGIQYF.

By sample fraction, this clone is medium-sized. This chain links TRBV7-9 with TRBJ2-7; D is undetermined. The CDR3 has 12 amino acids. The germline gives CDR1 SEHNR, CDR2 FQNEAQ (reference sequence). The V and J ends lost 5 bases and 6 bases respectively, with 11 bases between them. CDR3 sequence (DNA): TGTGCCAGCAGCGCGAGTTGGGGCGAGCAGTACGTC. It encodes CASSASWGEQYV.

V and J are TRBV6-1 and TRBJ2-7; TRBD1 matches 10 bases. Germline trimming cut 4 bases from V and 6 bases from J; bases unmatched to any gene: 3. CDR3 length equals 13 residues. CDR1 and CDR2 from the germline V gene are MNHNS and SASEGT. DNA for the CDR3: TGTGCCAGCAGTGGACAGGGGGCGGGCGAGCAGTACGTC. This sequence encodes CASSGQGAGEQYV.